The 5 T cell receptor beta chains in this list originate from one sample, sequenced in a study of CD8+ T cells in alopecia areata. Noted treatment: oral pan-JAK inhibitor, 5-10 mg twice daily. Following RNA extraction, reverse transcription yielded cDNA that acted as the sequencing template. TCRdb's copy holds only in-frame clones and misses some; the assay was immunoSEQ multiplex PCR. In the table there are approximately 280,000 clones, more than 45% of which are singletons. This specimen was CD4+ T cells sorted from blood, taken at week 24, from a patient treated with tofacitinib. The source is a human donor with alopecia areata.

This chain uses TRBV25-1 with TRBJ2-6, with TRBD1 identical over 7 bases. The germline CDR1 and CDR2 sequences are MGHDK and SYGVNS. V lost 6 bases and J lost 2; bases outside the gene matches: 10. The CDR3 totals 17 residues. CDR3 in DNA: TGTGCCAGCAGAGAAGACAGGGCAGAACCTGGGGCCAACGTCCTGACTTTC. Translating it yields CASREDRAEPGANVLTF.

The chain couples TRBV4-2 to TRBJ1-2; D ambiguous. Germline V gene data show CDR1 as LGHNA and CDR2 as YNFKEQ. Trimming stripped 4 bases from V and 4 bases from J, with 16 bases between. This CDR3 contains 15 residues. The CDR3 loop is CASSPRRSVGYGYTF. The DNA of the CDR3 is TGTGCCAGCAGCCCTCGGAGGTCCGTCGGCTATGGCTACACCTTC.

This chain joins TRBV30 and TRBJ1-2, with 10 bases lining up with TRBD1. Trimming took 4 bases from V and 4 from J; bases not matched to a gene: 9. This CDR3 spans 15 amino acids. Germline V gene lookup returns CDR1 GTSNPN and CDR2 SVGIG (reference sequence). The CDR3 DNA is TGTGCCTGGAATGCGAGACAGGGGGCACTCTATGGCTACACCTTC. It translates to CAWNARQGALYGYTF. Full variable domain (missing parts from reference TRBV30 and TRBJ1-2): SQTIHQWPATLVQPVGSPLSLECTVEGTSNPNLYWYRQAAGRGLQLLFYSVGIGQISSEVPQNLSASRPQDRQFILSSKKLLLSDSGFYLCAWNARQGALYGYTFGSGTRLTVV.

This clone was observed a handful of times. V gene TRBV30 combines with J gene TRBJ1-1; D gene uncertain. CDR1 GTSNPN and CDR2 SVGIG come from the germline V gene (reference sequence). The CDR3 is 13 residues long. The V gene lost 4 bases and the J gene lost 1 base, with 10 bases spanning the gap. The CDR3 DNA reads TGTGCCTGGAAGGGTAAGAAGAACACTGAAGCTTTCTTT. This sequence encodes CAWKGKKNTEAFF.

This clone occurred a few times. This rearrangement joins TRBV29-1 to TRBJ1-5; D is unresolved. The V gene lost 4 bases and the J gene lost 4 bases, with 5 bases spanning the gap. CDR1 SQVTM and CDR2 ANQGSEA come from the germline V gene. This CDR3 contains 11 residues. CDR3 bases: TGCAGCGTTGGGTGGAATCAGCCCCAGCATTTT. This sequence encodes CSVGWNQPQHF.